The present T cell receptor (beta chain) was sequenced within a study of blood T cell repertoires in COVID-19. Study as a whole: T cells, B-cell-depleted T cells, or PBMCs provided the cDNA or gDNA that served as material.

Here immunoSEQ multiplex PCR was the method, and the copy in TCRdb shows in-frame clones only, minus some. The table shows approximately 49,000 clones, with approximately 70% occurring only once. Sequencing was done on a sample of peripheral blood. The TCR was taken from a woman between 70 and 85 years old with acute or convalescent COVID-19.

The CDR3 nucleotides read TGTGCCAGCAGCGAGACAGGGAAGGCTCAGCCCCAGCATTTT. It translates to CASSETGKAQPQHF. This chain uses TRBV2 with TRBJ1-5; 7 bases are shared with TRBD1. Germline assignment: CDR1 SNHLY and CDR2 FYNNEI. This CDR3 contains 14 residues. J lost 6 bases, V lost 6 bases, and 8 bases had no gene match.